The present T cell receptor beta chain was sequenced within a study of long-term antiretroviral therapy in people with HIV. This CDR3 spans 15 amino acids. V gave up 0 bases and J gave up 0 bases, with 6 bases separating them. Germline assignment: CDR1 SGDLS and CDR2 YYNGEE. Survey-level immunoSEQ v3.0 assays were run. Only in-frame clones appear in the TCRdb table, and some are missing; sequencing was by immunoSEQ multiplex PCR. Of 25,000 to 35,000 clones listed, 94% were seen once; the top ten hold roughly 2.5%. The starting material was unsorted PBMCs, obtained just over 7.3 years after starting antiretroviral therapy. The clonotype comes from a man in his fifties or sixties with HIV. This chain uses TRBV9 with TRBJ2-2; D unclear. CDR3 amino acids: CASSVEVANTGELFF. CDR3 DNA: TGTGCCAGCAGCGTAGAAGTCGCGAACACCGGGGAGCTGTTTTTT.